The rows below give T cell receptor beta chains drawn from one sample of a study of Tregs in tolerant kidney transplant recipients. TCRdb's copy holds only in-frame clones and misses some; the assay was immunoSEQ multiplex PCR. The repertoire includes 55,000 to 80,000 clones, less than 98% of them detected once, and 0.34% sits in the top ten. Specimen: Tregs from blood, collected before the transplant. These receptors originate from a human donor who received a combined kidney and bone marrow transplant. CDR3s include the opening cysteine and the closing phenylalanine or tryptophan. A D gene is named only where the DNA matches it firmly.

>TRBJ2-5|TRBV2|12|-
CAGNRGGGTQYF
>TRBJ2-6|TRBV5-4|16|TRBD1
CASSFTTGAGANVLTF
>TRBJ2-1|TRBV29-1|14|TRBD1
CSVGPGQGMNEQFF
>TRBJ2-3|TRBV10-3|22|-
CAISESPRRQGFWGGPPDTQYF
>TRBJ1-6|TRBV14|17|-
CASSQEALGRYNSPLHF
>TRBJ1-1|TRBV2|13|-
CASSGGPNTEAFF
>TRBJ2-1|TRBV27|16|TRBD2
CASSLVSSGGYNEQFF
>TRBJ2-3|TRBV2|16|TRBD1
CASRWGQGVGTDTQYF
>TRBJ2-7|TRBV25-1|14|-
CASRNAGQPYEQYF
>TRBJ2-3|TRBV4-2|18|TRBD1
CASSQDGQQGVDADTQYF
>TRBJ2-3|TRBV4-2|16|-
CASSQDRVAGTDTQYF
>TRBJ2-3|TRBV7-3|16|-
CASSLNSAGVGDTQYF
>TRBJ2-3|TRBV7-2|14|-
CASSTLSWDKGQYF
>TRBJ2-5|TRBV11-3|16|TRBD1
CASSSSFQGDQETQYF
>TRBJ1-1|TRBV21-1|17|-
CASSKALGEGKNTEAFF
>TRBJ2-1|TRBV18|17|-
CASSPPRGSSSYNEQFF
>TRBJ2-1|TRBV7-2|11|-
CASTLYNEQFF
>TRBJ2-1|TRBV19|17|TRBD2
CASSIAMGLAGNNEQFF
>TRBJ1-1|TRBV7-2|15|TRBD1
CASSTAGTENTEAFF
>TRBJ1-1|TRBV2|12|-
CASSNRNTEAFF
>TRBJ2-3|TRBV5-1|15|TRBD1
CASRHHATGADTQYF
>TRBJ2-7|TRBV10-3|9|-
CAITGLGNF
>TRBJ1-6|TRBV4-3|18|-
CASSQDRYSRFYNSPLHF
>TRBJ2-3|TRBV11-3|17|TRBD2
CASSLGLTSGNTDTQYF
>TRBJ1-3|TRBV7-2|16|-
CASSLYGHHSGNTIYF